Sequencing of this T cell receptor beta chain was carried out in a study of blood T cells in healthy people across ages (dated by TCRdb to the mid-2010s). Study-level background: Template switching captured roughly one uniquely barcoded TCR beta cDNA molecule per two T cells in model experiments. For two donors (one aged 18 to 30 and one aged 80 or older), the study analyzed two additional independent replicas of 1 million unique cDNA reads from the same blood draw. To avoid experimental bias, donors of different ages were spread randomly across the sequencing lanes. Age-related changes in TCR beta repertoire diversity were measured in the study by deep sequencing normalized with unique cDNA molecular identifiers. Four age groups were formed from the donors: young (average approximately 15 years), middle-aged (approximately 40), aged (more than 55) and long-lived (less than 85). What the study reported, not specific to this receptor: Since profiling was done on bulk unsorted PBMCs, naive and antigen-experienced compartments could not be conclusively compared. There was a strong correlation between observed TCR beta diversity and the percentage of naive T cells measured by flow cytometry. Because donor CMV infection status was unknown, age-related changes in expanded clonotypes were potentially confounded. As age increased, observed TCR beta diversity per million T cells dropped in a roughly linear way, and a significant reduction was already evident by age 40. Compared with the aged group, the long-lived group had more naive CD4+ T cells, fewer expanded clones and increased TCR diversity, a pattern suggesting age selection. Estimates of total diversity based on one million sequenced T cells were considered lower bounds and underestimates.

In the case of this clonotype: Its specific antigen is unknown. Sequence at one end of the junction differs from germline and may be a read error.

Measured from the cysteine to the phenylalanine, the CDR3 is 20 residues long. Only the CDR3 DNA is retained, 60 bases long and in frame from the first base. The donors were about 40 Caucasian individuals from Russia, aged roughly 6 to 100 years, who were systemically healthy. Each donor gave about 9.8 milliliters of peripheral blood, drawn into EDTA-treated Vacutainer tubes. PBMCs were isolated by Ficoll-Paque density-gradient centrifugation, with at least 7 million obtained per sample. Total RNA was extracted from PBMCs with Trizol reagent, with at least 5.5 micrograms obtained per sample. Naive CD45RAhigh/CD27high T cell percentages were measured by flow cytometry on a PBMC aliquot from every donor. The library was built by means of 5' RACE. The instrument was an Illumina HiSeq 2500. The second PCR ran for about 7 to 11 cycles and used a J-beta primer mix along with a sample-barcoded 5' primer. A template-switch 5' adaptor carrying 12 random nucleotides introduced a unique molecular identifier onto each TCR beta cDNA molecule. Each sample yielded at least 2.5 million CDR3-containing paired-end reads. The Mint cDNA synthesis kit, primed by a TRBC-specific oligonucleotide, was used to synthesize first-strand cDNA from all RNA. Following uracil-DNA glycosylase treatment, all cDNA underwent a first 18-cycle PCR with the universal primers M1SS and BC2_uni_R. Per the original workflow: For normalization, 1 million high-quality reads were randomly selected from each sample, with every read carrying a distinct molecular identifier. Reads sharing molecular identifiers were discarded rather than binned into consensus sequences. MiTCR, run with a Q25 quality threshold and the strictest error-elimination algorithm, handled CDR3 identification, clonotype clustering and error correction. A nonparametric unseen species model with Euler transformation was used to estimate lower-bound total TCR beta diversity. The public reads were quality trimmed at Q25 with fastp and then assembled into clones with MiXCR by TCRdb, keeping productive beta chains. Rows are combined by CDR3 protein, so each entry shows the most common genes and DNA. These V and J calls originate from TCRdb's pipeline instead of the authors' own analysis. The sample data list fewer than 950,000 distinct CDR3 sequences, and roughly 50% of these were observed just once. The biggest ten clones account for 40% to 50% of the sample.

The sequenced sample was blood. The TCR sequence derives from a man at least 80 years old in good health. The chain is encoded by TRBV12-3 or TRBV12-4 joined to TRBJ2-1; 14 nucleotides in the junction match TRBD2. CDR3 region: CANSLASRLAGGTSYNEQFF. The DNA sequence reads TGTGCCAACAGTTTGGCGTCCCGACTAGCGGGAGGGACCTCCTACAATGAGCAGTTCTTC.